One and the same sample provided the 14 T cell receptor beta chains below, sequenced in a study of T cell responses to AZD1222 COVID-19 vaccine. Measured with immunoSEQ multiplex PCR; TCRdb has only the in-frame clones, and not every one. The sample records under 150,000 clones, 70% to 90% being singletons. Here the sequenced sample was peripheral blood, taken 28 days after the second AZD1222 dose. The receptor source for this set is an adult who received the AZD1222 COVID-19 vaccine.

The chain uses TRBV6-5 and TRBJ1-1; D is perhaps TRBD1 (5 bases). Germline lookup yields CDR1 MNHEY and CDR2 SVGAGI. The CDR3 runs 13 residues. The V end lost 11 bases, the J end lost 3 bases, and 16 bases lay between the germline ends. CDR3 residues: CAPTGQSDTEAFF. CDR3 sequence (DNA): TGTGCCCCAACGGGGCAGAGTGACACTGAAGCTTTCTTT.

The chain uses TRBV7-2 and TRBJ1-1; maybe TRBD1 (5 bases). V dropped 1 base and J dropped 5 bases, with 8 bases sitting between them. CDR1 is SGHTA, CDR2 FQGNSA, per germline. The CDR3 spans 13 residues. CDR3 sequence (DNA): TGTGCCAGCAGCTTAGGACAGTGGACTGAAGCTTTCTTT. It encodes CASSLGQWTEAFF. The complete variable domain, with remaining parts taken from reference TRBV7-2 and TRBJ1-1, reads GAGVSQSPSNKVTEKGKDVELRCDPISGHTALYWYRQSLGQGLEFLIYFQGNSAPDKSGLPSDRFSAERTGGSVSTLTIQRTQQEDSAVYLCASSLGQWTEAFFGQGTRLTVV.

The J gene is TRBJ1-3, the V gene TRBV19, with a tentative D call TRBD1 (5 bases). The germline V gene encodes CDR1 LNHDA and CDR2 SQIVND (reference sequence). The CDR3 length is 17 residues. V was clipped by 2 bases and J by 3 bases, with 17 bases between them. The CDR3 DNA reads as TGTGCCAGTAGTATAAAGGGGCATCCCGAAGATGGAAACACCATATATTTT. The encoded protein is CASSIKGHPEDGNTIYF.

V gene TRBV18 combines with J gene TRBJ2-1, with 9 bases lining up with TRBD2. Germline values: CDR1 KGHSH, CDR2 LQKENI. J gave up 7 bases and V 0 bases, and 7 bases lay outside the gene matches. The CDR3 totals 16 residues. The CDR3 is CASSPPVGGRGNEQFF. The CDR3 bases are TGTGCCAGCTCACCACCTGTGGGCGGGAGGGGGAATGAGCAGTTCTTC.

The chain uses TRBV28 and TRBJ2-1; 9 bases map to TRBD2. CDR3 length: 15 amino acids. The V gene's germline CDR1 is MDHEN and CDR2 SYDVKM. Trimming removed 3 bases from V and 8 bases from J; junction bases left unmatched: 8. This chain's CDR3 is CASSLGPSGTYEQFF. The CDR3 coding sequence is TGTGCCAGCAGTTTGGGGCCTAGCGGGACCTATGAGCAGTTCTTC.

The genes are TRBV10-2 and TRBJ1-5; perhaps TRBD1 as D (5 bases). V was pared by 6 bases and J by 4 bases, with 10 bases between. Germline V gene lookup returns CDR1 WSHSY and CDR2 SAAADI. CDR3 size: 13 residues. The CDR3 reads CASRAGVNQPQHF. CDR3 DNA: TGCGCCAGCAGGGCGGGGGTGAATCAGCCCCAGCATTTT.

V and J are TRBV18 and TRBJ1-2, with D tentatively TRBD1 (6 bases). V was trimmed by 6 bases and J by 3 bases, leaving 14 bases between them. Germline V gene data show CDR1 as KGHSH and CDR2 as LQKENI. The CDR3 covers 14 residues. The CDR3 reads CASSLAKGDYGYTF. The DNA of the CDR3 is TGTGCCAGCTCCCTAGCCAAGGGGGACTATGGCTACACCTTC.

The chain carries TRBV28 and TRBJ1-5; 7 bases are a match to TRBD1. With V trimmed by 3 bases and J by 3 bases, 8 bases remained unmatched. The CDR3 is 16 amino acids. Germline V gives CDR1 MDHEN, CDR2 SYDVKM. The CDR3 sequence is CASSFGDRAYNQPQHF. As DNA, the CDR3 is TGTGCCAGCAGTTTCGGAGACAGGGCCTACAATCAGCCCCAGCATTTT.

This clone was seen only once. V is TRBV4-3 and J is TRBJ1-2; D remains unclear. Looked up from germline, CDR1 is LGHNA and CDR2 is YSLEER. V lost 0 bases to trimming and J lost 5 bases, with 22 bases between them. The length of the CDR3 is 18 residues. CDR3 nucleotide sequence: TGCGCCAGCAGCCAAGACCTTCCCCGGACTGCCTCACCGTATGGCTACACCTTC. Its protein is CASSQDLPRTASPYGYTF.

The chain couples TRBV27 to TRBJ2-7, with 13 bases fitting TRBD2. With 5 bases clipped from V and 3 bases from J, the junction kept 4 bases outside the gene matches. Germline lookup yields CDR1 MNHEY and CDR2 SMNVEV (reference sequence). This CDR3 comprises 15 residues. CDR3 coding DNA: TGTGCCAGCAGTACTGGGACTAGCGGGAACTACGAGCAGTACTTC. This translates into CASSTGTSGNYEQYF.

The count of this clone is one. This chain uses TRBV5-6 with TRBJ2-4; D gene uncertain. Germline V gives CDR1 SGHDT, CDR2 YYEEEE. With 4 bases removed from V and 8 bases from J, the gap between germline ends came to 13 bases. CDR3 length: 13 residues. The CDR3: CASSLRGVDIQYF. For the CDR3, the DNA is TGTGCCAGCAGCCTGAGAGGCGTGGACATTCAGTACTTC.

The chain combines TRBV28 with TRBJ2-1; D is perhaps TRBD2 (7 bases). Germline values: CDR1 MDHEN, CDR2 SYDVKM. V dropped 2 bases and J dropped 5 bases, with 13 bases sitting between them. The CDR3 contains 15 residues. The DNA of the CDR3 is TGTGCCAGCAGTTTAAGGGGGAGGGCAAACAATGAGCAGTTCTTC. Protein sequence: CASSLRGRANNEQFF.

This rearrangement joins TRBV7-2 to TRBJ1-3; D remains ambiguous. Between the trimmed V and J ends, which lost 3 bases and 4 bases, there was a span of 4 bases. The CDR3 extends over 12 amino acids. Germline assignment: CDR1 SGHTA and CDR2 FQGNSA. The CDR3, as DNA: TGTGCCAGCAGCTTCGGAGGAAACACCATATATTTT. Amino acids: CASSFGGNTIYF.

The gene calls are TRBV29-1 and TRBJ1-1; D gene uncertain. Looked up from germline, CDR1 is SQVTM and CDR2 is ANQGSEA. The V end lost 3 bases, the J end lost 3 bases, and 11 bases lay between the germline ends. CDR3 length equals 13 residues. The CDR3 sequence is CSVDTSWDTEAFF. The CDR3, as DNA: TGCAGCGTTGACACGTCATGGGACACTGAAGCTTTCTTT.